Following are 16 T cell receptor beta chains from one sample sequenced in a study of technical replicates of blood from several donors. Profiled with immunoSEQ multiplex PCR; TCRdb holds only in-frame clones, not every one. This sample yields about 68,000 clones, of which 95% to 97% are seen a single time; approximately 0.25% belongs to the top ten. Sequencing was carried out using T cells isolated from PBMCs. These receptors were taken from a human donor in good health.

The gene calls are TRBV19 and TRBJ1-5, with D hard to call. Looked up from germline, CDR1 is LNHDA and CDR2 is SQIVND (reference sequence). This CDR3 has 13 amino acids. Trimming removed 7 bases at V and 9 bases at J, with 16 bases between. The CDR3 loop is CASTGLPRMPQHF. In DNA form, the CDR3 reads TGTGCCAGTACTGGGCTCCCACGGATGCCCCAGCATTTT.

The chain uses TRBV7-3 and TRBJ1-1, with 8 bases that match TRBD1. The length of the CDR3 is 12 residues. Per the germline V gene, CDR1 is SGHTA and CDR2 is FQGTGA. The CDR3 region is CLPLDRVIEAFF. The CDR3 bases are TGTCTCCCTCTGGACAGGGTGATTGAAGCTTTCTTT.

The gene calls are TRBV18 and TRBJ2-7, with TRBD1 identical over 8 bases. CDR1 is KGHSH, CDR2 LQKENI, per germline. There are 14 residues in the CDR3. The V gene end was trimmed by 4 bases and the J gene end by 7 bases; junction bases not matched to a gene: 9. The CDR3, as DNA: TGTGCCAGCTCACGGACAGGGATCTCTGAAGAGCAGTACTTC. This sequence encodes CASSRTGISEEQYF.

The chain employs TRBV2 and TRBJ2-5; possible D gene TRBD2, 5 bases. In germline, CDR1 is SNHLY, CDR2 FYNNEI. Trimming took off 0 bases at V and 5 bases at J, with 10 bases between the two ends. The CDR3 consists of 14 residues. The CDR3 protein is CASSEASSSETQYF. The CDR3 DNA reads as TGTGCCAGCAGTGAAGCGTCTAGCAGTGAGACCCAGTACTTC.

V and J are TRBV30 and TRBJ2-7, with 10 nucleotides matching TRBD2. The CDR3 has 13 amino acids. The junction had 6 bases not matched to a gene; V was cut back by 2 bases and J by 8 bases. From germline, CDR1 is GTSNPN and CDR2 SVGIG (reference sequence). The DNA of the CDR3 is TGTGCCTGGAGTTCGGGACTAGCGTCAAAGCAGTACTTC. Translation: CAWSSGLASKQYF.

The chain carries TRBV7-2 and TRBJ2-3; a possible D gene is TRBD2 (5 bases). The CDR3 totals 14 residues. The V gene's germline CDR1 is SGHTA and CDR2 FQGNSA. With 5 bases removed from V and 0 bases from J, the gap between germline ends came to 9 bases. The CDR3, as DNA: TGTGCCAGCAGCCCGCTAGCTAGCACAGATACGCAGTATTTT. It encodes CASSPLASTDTQYF.

This clone turned up a few times. This chain joins TRBV7-3 and TRBJ2-5; D perhaps matches TRBD2 (6 bases). Germline values: CDR1 SGHTA, CDR2 FQGTGA. This CDR3 region has 14 residues. V dropped 4 bases and J dropped 0 bases, with 9 bases sitting between them. CDR3 sequence (DNA): TGTGCCAGCAGCTGTCGGGACTACCAAGAGACCCAGTACTTC. The encoded protein is CASSCRDYQETQYF.

This sequence joins TRBV10-3 and TRBJ2-1, with 7 bases lining up with TRBD1. Germline V gives CDR1 ENHRY, CDR2 SYGVKD. The CDR3 has 15 residues. V was clipped by 5 bases and J by 8 bases; unmatched bases: 12. CDR3 coding DNA: TGTGCCATCAGTAAAGACAGGGCCGATGTACATGAGCAGTTCTTC. This codes for CAISKDRADVHEQFF.

The rearrangement joins TRBV7-9 to TRBJ1-1; TRBD1 matches 10 bases. CDR1 is SEHNR and CDR2 is FQNEAQ in the germline V gene (reference sequence). The CDR3 is made up of 13 amino acids. V trimming: 5 bases; J trimming: 10 bases; junction bases outside the gene matches: 7. This chain's CDR3 is CASSRDRGGRAFF. CDR3 DNA: TGTGCCAGCAGCAGGGACAGGGGAGGGAGAGCTTTCTTT.

The chain joins TRBV15 to TRBJ2-3; the match to TRBD1 covers 7 bases. The CDR3 has 14 amino acids. CDR1 is LNHNV and CDR2 is YYDKDF in the germline V gene (reference sequence). Trimming removed 8 bases from V and 3 bases from J; junction bases left unmatched: 8. CDR3 sequence: CATWSQGETDTQYF. The CDR3 bases are TGTGCCACCTGGTCGCAGGGGGAAACAGATACGCAGTATTTT. Supplemented by reference TRBV15 and TRBJ2-3, the full variable domain reads DAMVIQNPRYQVTQFGKPVTLSCSQTLNHNVMYWYQQKSSQAPKLLFHYYDKDFNNEADTPDNFQSRRPNTSFCFLDIRSPGLGDTAMYLCATWSQGETDTQYFGPGTRLTVL.

A note on this clone: One end of the junction does not line up with germline, which may come from a read error. V is TRBV5-1 and J is TRBJ2-7, with D perhaps matching TRBD2 (6 bases). The CDR3 is 13 amino acids. Germline V gives CDR1 SGHRS, CDR2 YFSETQ. CDR3 region: CASRLGEAYEQYF. The CDR3 DNA follows: TGCGCCAGCCGCTTGGGGGAGGCCTACGAGCAGTACTTC.

This chain uses TRBV5-6 with TRBJ2-1, with 9 bases lining up with TRBD2. J lost 8 bases, V lost 1 base, and 7 bases had no gene match. This CDR3 spans 15 amino acids. CDR1 is SGHDT and CDR2 is YYEEEE in the germline V gene. CDR3 bases: TGTGCCAGCAGCTTGTCCGGACTAGCGCTCCATGAGCAGTTCTTC. Residues: CASSLSGLALHEQFF. The full variable domain, rest sourced from reference TRBV5-6 and TRBJ2-1, is DAGVTQSPTHLIKTRGQQVTLRCSPKSGHDTVSWYQQALGQGPQFIFQYYEEEERQRGNFPDRFSGHQFPNYSSELNVNALLLGDSALYLCASSLSGLALHEQFFGPGTRLTVL.

This clone was picked up one time. V gene TRBV27 combines with J gene TRBJ1-5; 8 bases line up with TRBD1. V was pared by 11 bases and J by 0 bases, with 9 bases of the junction left unmatched. The germline V gene has CDR1 MNHEY and CDR2 SMNVEV (reference sequence). The CDR3 has 15 amino acids. CDR3 amino acids: CASHWTGFSNQPQHF. CDR3 coding DNA: TGTGCCTCTCACTGGACAGGGTTTAGCAATCAGCCCCAGCATTTT.

This clone was counted between two and nine times. The V and J genes are TRBV29-1 and TRBJ2-7; 9 bases agree with TRBD1. The germline CDR1 and CDR2 sequences are SQVTM and ANQGSEA. Trimming removed 5 bases from V and 1 base from J; junction bases left unmatched: 12. The CDR3 runs 16 residues. For the CDR3, the DNA is TGCAGCGTTACCCGATCGCTGACAGGGGGGTCCTACGAGCAGTACTTC. Amino acid sequence: CSVTRSLTGGSYEQYF.

The rearrangement joins TRBV2 to TRBJ2-2; the match to TRBD1 covers 9 bases. This CDR3 contains 15 residues. The junction had 8 bases not matched to a gene; V was cut back by 6 bases and J by 6 bases. From germline, CDR1 is SNHLY and CDR2 FYNNEI. CDR3 in amino acids: CASSPGTGLPGELFF. In DNA, the CDR3 is TGTGCCAGCAGCCCAGGGACAGGGTTGCCCGGGGAGCTGTTTTTT.

This clone was picked up one time. V usage is TRBV4-3 and J usage is TRBJ2-7; 8 positions agree with TRBD1. CDR1 and CDR2 from the germline V gene are LGHNA and YSLEER. The CDR3 has 16 residues. The V segment lost 4 bases and the J segment 4 bases; nucleotides outside the gene matches: 12. The CDR3 bases are TGCGCCAGCAGCCCACATCAGGGGGCTATTTTTTACGAGCAGTACTTC. Its protein is CASSPHQGAIFYEQYF.